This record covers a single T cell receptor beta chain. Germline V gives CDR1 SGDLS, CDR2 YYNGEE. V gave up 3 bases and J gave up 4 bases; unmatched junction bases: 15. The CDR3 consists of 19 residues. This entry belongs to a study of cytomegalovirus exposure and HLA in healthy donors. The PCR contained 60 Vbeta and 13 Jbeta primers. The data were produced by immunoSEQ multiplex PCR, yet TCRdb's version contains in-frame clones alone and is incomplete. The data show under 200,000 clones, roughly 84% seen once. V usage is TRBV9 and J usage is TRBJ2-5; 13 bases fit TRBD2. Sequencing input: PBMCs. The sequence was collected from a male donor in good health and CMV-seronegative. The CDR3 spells CASSALPLLGLAGVETQYF. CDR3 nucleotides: TGTGCCAGCAGCGCCCTTCCCCTCCTAGGACTAGCGGGAGTAGAGACCCAGTACTTC.